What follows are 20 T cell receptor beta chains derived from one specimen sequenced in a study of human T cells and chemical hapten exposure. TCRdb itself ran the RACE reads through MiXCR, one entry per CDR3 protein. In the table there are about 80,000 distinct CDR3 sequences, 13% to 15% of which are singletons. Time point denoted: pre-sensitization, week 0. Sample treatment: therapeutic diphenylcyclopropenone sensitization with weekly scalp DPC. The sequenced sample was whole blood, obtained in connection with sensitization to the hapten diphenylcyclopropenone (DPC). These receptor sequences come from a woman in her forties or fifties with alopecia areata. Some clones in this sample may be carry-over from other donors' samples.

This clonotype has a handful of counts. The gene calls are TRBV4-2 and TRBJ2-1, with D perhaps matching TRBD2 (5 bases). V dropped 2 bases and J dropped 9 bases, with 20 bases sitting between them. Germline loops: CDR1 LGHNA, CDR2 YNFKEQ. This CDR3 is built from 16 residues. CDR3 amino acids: CASSQRGSSYSGEQFF. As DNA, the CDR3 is TGTGCCAGCAGCCAACGGGGATCCTCCTATTCGGGTGAGCAGTTCTTC.

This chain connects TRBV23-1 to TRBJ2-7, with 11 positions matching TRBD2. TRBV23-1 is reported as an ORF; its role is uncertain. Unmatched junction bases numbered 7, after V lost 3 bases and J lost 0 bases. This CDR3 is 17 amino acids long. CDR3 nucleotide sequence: TGCGCCAGCAGTCATAGCGGGAGGGCCCCGAGCTCCTACGAGCAGTACTTC. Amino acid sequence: CASSHSGRAPSSYEQYF.

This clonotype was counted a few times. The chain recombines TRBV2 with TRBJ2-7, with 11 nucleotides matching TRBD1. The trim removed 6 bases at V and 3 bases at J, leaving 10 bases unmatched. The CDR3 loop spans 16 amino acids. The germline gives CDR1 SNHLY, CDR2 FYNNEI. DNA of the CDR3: TGTGCCAGCAGAGGGACAGGGGGTATATCCAGCTACGAGCAGTACTTC. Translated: CASRGTGGISSYEQYF.

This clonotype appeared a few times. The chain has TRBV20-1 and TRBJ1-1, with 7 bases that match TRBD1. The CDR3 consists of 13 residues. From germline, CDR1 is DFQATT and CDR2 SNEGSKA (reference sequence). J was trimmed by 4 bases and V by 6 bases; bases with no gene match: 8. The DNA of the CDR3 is TGCAGTGCGGATCAGGGGGGTCGCACTGAAGCTTTCTTT. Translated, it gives CSADQGGRTEAFF.

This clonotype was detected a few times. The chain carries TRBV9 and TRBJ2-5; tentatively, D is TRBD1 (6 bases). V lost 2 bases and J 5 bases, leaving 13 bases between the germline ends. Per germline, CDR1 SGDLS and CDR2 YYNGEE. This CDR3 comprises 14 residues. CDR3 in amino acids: CASSVQGQLETQYF. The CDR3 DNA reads TGTGCCAGCAGCGTGCAGGGGCAGTTGGAGACCCAGTACTTC.

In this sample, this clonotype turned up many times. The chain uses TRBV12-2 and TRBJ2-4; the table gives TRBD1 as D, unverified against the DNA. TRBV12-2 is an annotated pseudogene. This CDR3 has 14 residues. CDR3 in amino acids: CASRLQQGKNIQYF. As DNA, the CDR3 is TGTGCAAGTCGCTTACAGCAGGGCAAAAACATTCAGTACTTC.

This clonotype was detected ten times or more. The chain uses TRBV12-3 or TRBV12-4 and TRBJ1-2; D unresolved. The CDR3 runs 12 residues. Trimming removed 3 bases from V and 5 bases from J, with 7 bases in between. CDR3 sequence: CASSLAGYGYTF. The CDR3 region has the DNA TGTGCCAGCAGTTTGGCAGGTTATGGCTACACCTTC.

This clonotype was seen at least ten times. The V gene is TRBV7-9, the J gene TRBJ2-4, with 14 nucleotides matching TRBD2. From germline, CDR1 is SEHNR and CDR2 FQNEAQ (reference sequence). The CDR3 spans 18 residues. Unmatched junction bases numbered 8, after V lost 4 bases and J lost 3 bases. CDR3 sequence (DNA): TGTGCCAGCAGCTCCGGACTAGCGGGAGGACTATTCAAAAACATTCAGTACTTC. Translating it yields CASSSGLAGGLFKNIQYF.

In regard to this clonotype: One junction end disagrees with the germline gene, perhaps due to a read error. CDR3 residues: CASSLDGQFPYGQYF. The CDR3 DNA is TGTGCCAGCAGCTTAGATGGGCAATTCCCCTACGGGCAGTACTTC. The V gene is TRBV7-2, the J gene TRBJ2-7, with unresolved D. Germline-derived CDR1 and CDR2 are SGHTA and FQGNSA. This CDR3 region has 15 residues.

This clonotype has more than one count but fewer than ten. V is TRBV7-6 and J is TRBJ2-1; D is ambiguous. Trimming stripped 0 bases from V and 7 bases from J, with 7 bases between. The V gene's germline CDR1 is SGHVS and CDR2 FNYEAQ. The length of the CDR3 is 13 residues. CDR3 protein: CASSLARLNEQFF. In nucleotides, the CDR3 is TGTGCCAGCAGCTTAGCGCGGTTAAATGAGCAGTTCTTC.

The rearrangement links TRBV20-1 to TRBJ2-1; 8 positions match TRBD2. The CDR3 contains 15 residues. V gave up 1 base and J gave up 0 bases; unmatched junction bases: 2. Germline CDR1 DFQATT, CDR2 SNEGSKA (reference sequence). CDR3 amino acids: CSARGGTSSYNEQFF. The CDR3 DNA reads TGCAGTGCTAGAGGGGGGACTAGCTCCTACAATGAGCAGTTCTTC.

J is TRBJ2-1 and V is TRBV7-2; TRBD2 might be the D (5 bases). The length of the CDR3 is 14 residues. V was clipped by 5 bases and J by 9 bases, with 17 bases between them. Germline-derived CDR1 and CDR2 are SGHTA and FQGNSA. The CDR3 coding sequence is TGTGCCAGCAGCCCTTCGGCTAGCATCAGTGAGCAGTTCTTC. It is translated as CASSPSASISEQFF.

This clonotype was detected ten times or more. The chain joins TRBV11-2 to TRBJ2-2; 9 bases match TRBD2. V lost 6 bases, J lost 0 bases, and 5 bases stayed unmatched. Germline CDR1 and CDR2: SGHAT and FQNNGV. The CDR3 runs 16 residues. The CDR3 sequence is CASSRSGSPNTGELFF. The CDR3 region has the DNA TGTGCCAGCAGTCGTAGCGGGAGCCCGAACACCGGGGAGCTGTTTTTT.

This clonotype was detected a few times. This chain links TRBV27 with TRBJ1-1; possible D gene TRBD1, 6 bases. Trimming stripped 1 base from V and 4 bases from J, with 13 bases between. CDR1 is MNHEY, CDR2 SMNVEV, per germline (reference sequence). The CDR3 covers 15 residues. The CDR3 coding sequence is TGTGCCAGCAGTTTATATGGGGGGCACGGCACTGAAGCTTTCTTT. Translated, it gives CASSLYGGHGTEAFF.

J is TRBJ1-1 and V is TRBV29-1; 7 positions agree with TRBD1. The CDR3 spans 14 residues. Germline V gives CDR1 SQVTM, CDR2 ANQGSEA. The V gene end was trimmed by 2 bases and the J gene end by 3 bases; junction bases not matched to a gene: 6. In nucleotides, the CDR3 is TGCAGCGTTGAAATGGCAGGGGGTGACACTGAAGCTTTCTTT. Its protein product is CSVEMAGGDTEAFF.

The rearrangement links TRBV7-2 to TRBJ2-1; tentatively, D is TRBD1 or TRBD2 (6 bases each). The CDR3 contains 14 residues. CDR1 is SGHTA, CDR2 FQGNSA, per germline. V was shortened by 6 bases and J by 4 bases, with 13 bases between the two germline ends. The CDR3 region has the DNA TGTGCCAGCAGTCCTCAGGGGAGGTACAATGAGCAGTTCTTC. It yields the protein CASSPQGRYNEQFF.

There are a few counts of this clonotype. The CDR3 DNA reads as TGCAGCGTTGGGGGGTCTGCGGGAGTCTCCACAGATACGCAGTATTTT. This encodes CSVGGSAGVSTDTQYF. The chain joins TRBV29-1 to TRBJ2-3; 7 bases agree with TRBD2. V lost 4 bases, J lost 2 bases, and 12 bases stayed unmatched. Germline lookup yields CDR1 SQVTM and CDR2 ANQGSEA. This CDR3 is built from 16 residues.

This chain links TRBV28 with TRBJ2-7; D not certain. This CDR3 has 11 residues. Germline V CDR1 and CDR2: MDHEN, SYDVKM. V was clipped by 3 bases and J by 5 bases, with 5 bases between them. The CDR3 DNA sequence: TGTGCCAGCAGTTTTAGCAACGAGCAGTACTTC. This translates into CASSFSNEQYF.

CDR3 nucleotides: TGTGCCAGCATGGTTGCGGGAGGAAGGGATGAGCAGTTCTTC. It yields the protein CASMVAGGRDEQFF. The J gene is TRBJ2-1, the V gene TRBV6-2 or TRBV6-3, with 8 bases that match TRBD2. In germline, CDR1 is MNHEY, CDR2 SVGEGT. V shed 7 bases and J 8 bases; nucleotides not matched to a gene: 10. The CDR3 consists of 14 residues.

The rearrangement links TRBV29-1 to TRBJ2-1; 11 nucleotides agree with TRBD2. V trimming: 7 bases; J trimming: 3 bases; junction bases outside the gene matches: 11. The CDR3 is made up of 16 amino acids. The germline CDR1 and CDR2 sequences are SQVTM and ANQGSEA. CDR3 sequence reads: CSGTDTTSGIYNEQFF. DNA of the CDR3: TGCAGCGGAACAGATACGACTAGCGGGATCTACAATGAGCAGTTCTTC.